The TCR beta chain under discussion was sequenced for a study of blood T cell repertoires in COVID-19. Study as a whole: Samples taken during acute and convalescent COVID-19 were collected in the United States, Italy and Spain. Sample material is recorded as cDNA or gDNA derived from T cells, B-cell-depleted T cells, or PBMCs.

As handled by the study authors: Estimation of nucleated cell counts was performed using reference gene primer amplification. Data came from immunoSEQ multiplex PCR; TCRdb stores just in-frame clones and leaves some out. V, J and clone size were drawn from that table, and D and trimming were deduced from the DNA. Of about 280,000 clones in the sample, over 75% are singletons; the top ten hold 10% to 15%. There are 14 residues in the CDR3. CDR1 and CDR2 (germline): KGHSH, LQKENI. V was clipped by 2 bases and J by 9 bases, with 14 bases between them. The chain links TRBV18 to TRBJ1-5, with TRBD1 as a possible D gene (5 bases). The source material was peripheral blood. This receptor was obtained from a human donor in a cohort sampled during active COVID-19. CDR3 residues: CASSPRGPQGPQHF. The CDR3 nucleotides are TGTGCCAGCTCACCAAGGGGTCCTCAAGGGCCCCAGCATTTT.